The next 15 T cell receptor beta chains were all read from a single sample in a study of CXCR3-negative and CXCR3-positive naive CD8 T cells. The TRB libraries of cDNA were built by UMI-labeled 5' RACE. Reanalyzing the 5' RACE reads, TCRdb keeps one entry per CDR3 protein, without DNA. The sample includes 150,000 or so distinct CDR3 sequences. Their recognized antigens are unknown. Study-level points and caveats: Naive cells with CXCR3 showed TRB CDR3s that were more hydrophobic than those in CXCR3-negative naive cells.

The specimen sequenced was naive CXCR3+ CD8+ T cells from blood. Subset: CD45RO-CCR7+CD27+CD95- naive CD8+ T cells expressing CXCR3 (TNR3+). Receptors were obtained from a human donor in good health. Some clones in this sample may be carry-over from other donors' samples.

The V and J genes are TRBV15 and TRBJ2-1; with no DNA, the TCRdb D assignment of TRBD2 cannot be verified. Germline CDR1 reads LNHNV; CDR2 reads YYDKDF (reference sequence). The CDR3 runs to 15 residues. CDR3 loop: CATSSAREMYNEQFF. Based on the CDR3 plus reference TRBV15 and TRBJ2-1, the full variable domain is DAMVIQNPRYQVTQFGKPVTLSCSQTLNHNVMYWYQQKSSQAPKLLFHYYDKDFNNEADTPDNFQSRRPNTSFCFLDIRSPGLGDTAMYLCATSSAREMYNEQFFGPGTRLTVL.

This chain joins TRBV11-2 and TRBJ2-7; TCRdb designates TRBD1, a call that cannot be tested without DNA. This CDR3 is 16 amino acids long. CDR1 is SGHAT and CDR2 is FQNNGV in the germline V gene. The chain's CDR3 is CASSLAGWPGSYEQYF. The full variable domain, its missing parts supplied by reference TRBV11-2 and TRBJ2-7, is EAGVAQSPRYKIIEKRQSVAFWCNPISGHATLYWYQQILGQGPKLLIQFQNNGVVDDSQLPKDRFSAERLKGVDSTLKIQPAKLEDSAVYLCASSLAGWPGSYEQYFGPGTRLTVT.

The rearrangement joins TRBV6-5 to TRBJ1-2; TCRdb proposes TRBD1, but this gene call is untestable without DNA. Germline V gene lookup returns CDR1 MNHEY and CDR2 SVGAGI. CDR3 length: 16 residues. CDR3: CASSYSTGYLNYGYTF.

The rearrangement joins TRBV12-3 or TRBV12-4 to TRBJ1-6; the D gene TCRdb calls, TRBD1, cannot be checked with no DNA. The CDR3 extends over 15 amino acids. CDR3 protein: CASSPRRDSNSPLHF.

This CDR3 is CASISWDEQFF. This chain joins TRBV28 and TRBJ2-1. Germline lookup yields CDR1 MDHEN and CDR2 SYDVKM. The CDR3 is 11 amino acids.

This chain connects TRBV12-3 or TRBV12-4 to TRBJ2-6. The CDR3 runs to 18 residues. The CDR3 spells CASSFLVGSSSGANVLTF.

The rearrangement uses TRBV7-9 and TRBJ1-1. The CDR3 has 14 residues. CDR1 SEHNR and CDR2 FQNEAQ come from the germline V gene (reference sequence). The CDR3 sequence is CASSLADENTEAFF. Full variable domain (missing parts from reference TRBV7-9 and TRBJ1-1): DTGVSQNPRHKITKRGQNVTFRCDPISEHNRLYWYRQTLGQGPEFLTYFQNEAQLEKSRLLSDRFSAERPKGSFSTLEIQRTEQGDSAMYLCASSLADENTEAFFGQGTRLTVV.

The chain uses TRBV4-3 and TRBJ2-7. The CDR3 is made up of 15 amino acids. Germline V gives CDR1 LGHNA, CDR2 YSLEER. This CDR3 is CASSQDWGSSYEQYF.

The V gene is TRBV29-1, the J gene TRBJ1-2. Germline V gives CDR1 SQVTM, CDR2 ANQGSEA. The CDR3 has 14 amino acids. The CDR3 spells CSVERGAGNYRYTF.

V usage is TRBV10-1 and J usage is TRBJ2-7. CDR3 length: 13 residues. Germline CDR1 WNHNN, CDR2 SYGVQD (reference sequence). This CDR3 is CASELDRSYEQYF.

The chain uses TRBV7-3 and TRBJ2-3. The germline V gene has CDR1 SGHTA and CDR2 FQGTGA. CDR3 size: 12 residues. The CDR3 region is CASSPIGDTQYF.

The chain couples TRBV5-1 to TRBJ2-1; TCRdb returns TRBD1, unconfirmable since there is no DNA. The CDR3 totals 14 residues. CDR1 and CDR2 (germline): SGHRS, YFSETQ. The CDR3 region is CASSTGGTYNEQFF.

The rearrangement joins TRBV10-2 to TRBJ1-3; TCRdb outputs TRBD1, but without DNA this stays unchecked. The CDR3 is 13 amino acids. Germline lookup yields CDR1 WSHSY and CDR2 SAAADI. CDR3 loop: CASTGDGGNTIYF.

The chain is built from TRBV24-1 and TRBJ2-1. The CDR3 sequence is 11 residues long. Germline CDR1 reads KGHDR; CDR2 reads SFDVKD. CDR3: CATGFLGEQFF.

The chain couples TRBV4-1 to TRBJ2-7; checking the TCRdb D call of TRBD1 is not possible without DNA. Germline values: CDR1 MGHRA, CDR2 YSYEKL. This CDR3 has 13 residues. This chain's CDR3 is CASSQDPGREQYF.